The rows below give T cell receptor beta chains drawn from one sample of a study of metastatic and nonmetastatic thyroid tumors. TCRdb re-called the PCR reads through MiXCR. Of some 5,000 clones listed, approximately 25% are singletons. The sequenced sample was adjacent normal tissue. Receptors originate from a female donor with papillary thyroid cancer or a benign thyroid nodule (not recorded which). Some clones in this sample may be carry-over from other donors' samples. Both conserved end residues are part of each CDR3. A D gene is named only where the DNA matches it firmly. A row's size may be missing; if present it is once, few, many or a size class.

j_gene | d_gene | abundance | v_gene | CDR3nt | CDR3aa
TRBJ2-7 | . | few | TRBV2 | TGTGCCAGCAAAGGGGAACGAACTACGCAGCAGTACTTC | CASKGERTTQQYF
TRBJ2-4 | . | medium-sized | TRBV15 | TGTGCCACAGAAGCTAGACCGATAGCCAAAAACATTCAGTACTTC | CATEARPIAKNIQYF
TRBJ1-1 | TRBD1 | . | TRBV25-1 | TGTGCCAGCAATCACGAGACAGGGATGGACACTGAAGCTTTCTTT | CASNHETGMDTEAFF
TRBJ1-3 | . | few | TRBV12-3/TRBV12-4 | TGTGCCAGCAGTTTAATGCGGACCATATATTTT | CASSLMRTIYF
TRBJ2-7 | TRBD2 | many | TRBV6-1 | TGTGCCAGCAGTGAAATCGGACTAGCGGGGTTCTACGAGCAGTACTTC | CASSEIGLAGFYEQYF
TRBJ2-5 | TRBD2 | many | TRBV20-1 | TGCAGTGCCAAACACAGCGGGGGGATAGAGACCCAGTACTTC | CSAKHSGGIETQYF
TRBJ2-1 | TRBD1 | medium-sized | TRBV6-5 | TGTGCCAGCAGTTACCGAGGGGGCGTCGGTGAGCAGTTCTTC | CASSYRGGVGEQFF
TRBJ1-1 | . | . | TRBV5-1 | TGCGCCAGCAGGGCGTCGGGACAACGGAACACTGAAGCTTTCTTT | CASRASGQRNTEAFF
TRBJ1-3 | . | once | TRBV20-1 | TGCAGTGCTAGAGATCGTAGGGGATCTGGAAACACCATATATTTT | CSARDRRGSGNTIYF
TRBJ2-2 | TRBD2 | large | TRBV5-5 | TGTGCCAGCAGCTTCGGGGGGGGTAACACCGGGGAGCTGTTTTTT | CASSFGGGNTGELFF
TRBJ1-3 | . | large | TRBV6-5 | TGTGCCAGCAGTTACATAGGACAGGGAAACACCATATATTTT | CASSYIGQGNTIYF
TRBJ1-2 | . | few | TRBV20-1 | TGCAGTGCTAGGGATTCAACCGGGACGGACTATGGCTACACCTTC | CSARDSTGTDYGYTF
TRBJ2-2 | TRBD2 | . | TRBV12-3/TRBV12-4 | TGTGCCGGCAGTTCTAGCGGGGGGGCCGGGGAGCTGTTTTTT | CAGSSSGGAGELFF
TRBJ1-1 | . | medium-sized | TRBV10-3 | TGTGCCATCAGTGAGTCGAAGGGTTGGACTGAAGCTTTCTTT | CAISESKGWTEAFF
TRBJ2-5 | . | medium-sized | TRBV3-1 | TGTGCCAGCAGCTTTAGGGGGGGGATCCAAGAGACCCAGTACTTC | CASSFRGGIQETQYF
TRBJ1-2 | TRBD1 | medium-sized | TRBV2 | TGTGCCAGCAGTGTACGCCAGGGGGTCGGCTACACCTTC | CASSVRQGVGYTF
TRBJ1-6 | . | medium-sized | TRBV19 | TGTGCCAGTAGATTCGGGAGTTCCTCCCAGAATTCACCCCTCCACTTT | CASRFGSSSQNSPLHF
TRBJ1-5 | . | . | TRBV6-5 | TGTGCCAGCAGTTACAACAGGGCGGGCCAGCCCCAGCATTTT | CASSYNRAGQPQHF
TRBJ2-7 | . | once | TRBV5-1 | TGCGCCAGCAGCGCGGGTCAGGATGTCTACGAGCAGTACTTC | CASSAGQDVYEQYF
TRBJ2-3 | . | medium-sized | TRBV11-3 | TGTGCCAGCAGCTTTCACGGAACAGATACGCAGTATTTT | CASSFHGTDTQYF
TRBJ1-4 | . | medium-sized | TRBV5-1 | TGCGCCAGCAGCCCGACGGCGGCCTTGGGTGAAAAACTGTTTTTT | CASSPTAALGEKLFF
TRBJ2-6 | . | . | TRBV7-7 | TGTGCTAGCAGCCCCGGACAAGCCTCTGGGGCCAACGTCCTGACTTTC | CASSPGQASGANVLTF
TRBJ1-3 | . | medium-sized | TRBV7-9 | TGTGCCAGCAGCCTCCCCCCAGGGGCTGGAAACACCATATATTTT | CASSLPPGAGNTIYF
TRBJ1-5 | . | medium-sized | TRBV12-3/TRBV12-4 | TGTGCCAGCAGTTTAGGGGGTGGCAATCAGCCCCAGCATTTT | CASSLGGGNQPQHF
TRBJ2-3 | TRBD2 | medium-sized | TRBV4-2 | TGTGCCAGCAAGCCACTAGCGGGAGGGCCTACAGATACGCAGTATTTT | CASKPLAGGPTDTQYF
TRBJ2-1 | . | once | TRBV11-3 | TGTGCCAGCAGCTTAGGGGGGACTTACAATGAGCAGTTCTTC | CASSLGGTYNEQFF
TRBJ2-2 | . | medium-sized | TRBV29-1 | TGCAGCGTTGATCGAGGCTACACCGGGGAGCTGTTTTTT | CSVDRGYTGELFF
TRBJ2-7 | . | . | TRBV20-1 | TGCAGTGCTGAGGACCGCCTCAGGTCCTACGAGCAGTACTTC | CSAEDRLRSYEQYF
TRBJ2-5 | . | . | TRBV6-1 | TGTGCCAGCACAGGCCCGCTGGGCCAACGTACCCAGTACTTC | CASTGPLGQRTQYF
TRBJ2-1 | . | few | TRBV12-3/TRBV12-4 | TGTGCCAGCAGTTTAACTAGTGGATACAATGAGCAGTTCTTC | CASSLTSGYNEQFF
TRBJ1-1 | . | many | TRBV27 | TGTGCCAGCAGTTTTCAGGGGTTTAACGAAGCTTTCTTT | CASSFQGFNEAFF
TRBJ2-7 | . | many | TRBV30 | TGTGCCTGGAGTCTTGGATCTGACTACGAGCAGTACTTC | CAWSLGSDYEQYF
TRBJ2-6 | . | once | TRBV30 | TGTGCCTGGATTGGTGTTTACTCTGGGGCCAACGTCCTGACTTTC | CAWIGVYSGANVLTF
TRBJ1-2 | . | . | TRBV30 | TGTGCCTGGAGTGGTAGTCAGCGCGGTGGCTACACCTTC | CAWSGSQRGGYTF
TRBJ2-3 | TRBD1 | . | TRBV5-4 | TGTGCCAGCAGCTTGGAGGGGTTAGGGGGCCCAGATACGCAGTATTTT | CASSLEGLGGPDTQYF
TRBJ2-5 | TRBD2 | . | TRBV20-1 | TGCAGTGCCATTGTGGACGGGGGGGCAACAAAGACCCAGTACTTC | CSAIVDGGATKTQYF
TRBJ1-2 | . | . | TRBV30 | TGTGCCTGGAGTGGCACAGTCGACTATGGCTACACCTTC | CAWSGTVDYGYTF
TRBJ1-1 | TRBD1 | . | TRBV6-1 | TGTGCCAGCAGTCCCTCCGGGACAGTGAACACTGAAGCTTTCTTT | CASSPSGTVNTEAFF
TRBJ1-1 | . | . | TRBV5-1 | TGCGCCAGCAGCTGGGGGGAACAGGGAACTGAAGCTTTCTTT | CASSWGEQGTEAFF
TRBJ2-1 | TRBD2 | . | TRBV7-6 | TGTGCCAGCAGCTTCCAAGCGGGGAACAATGAGCAGTTCTTC | CASSFQAGNNEQFF
TRBJ1-4 | . | medium-sized | TRBV4-3 | TGCGCCAGCAGCTCGAAAATGGCAGGCTATAATGAAAAACTGTTTTTT | CASSSKMAGYNEKLFF
TRBJ2-7 | . | medium-sized | TRBV10-2 | TGCGCCAGCGGGAGGCAGGGTACCCACGAGCAGTACTTC | CASGRQGTHEQYF
TRBJ2-3 | . | medium-sized | TRBV27 | TGTGCCAGCAGTTTTTGGGCAGGAGGTCAGACAGATACGCAGTATTTT | CASSFWAGGQTDTQYF